This TCR beta chain is from a study of naive and memory T cell subsets. CMV status came from CD4+ IFNgamma after overnight CMV lysate stimulation. Two oligonucleotides, mixed equimolar, formed the beta constant-region primer covering TRBC1 and TRBC2. The cDNA 3' end received a ligated single-stranded oligonucleotide carrying the SP2 primer and a 12-nucleotide UMI. TCRdb passed the UMI-ligation and nested PCR reads through MiXCR, listing each CDR3 protein once. The sample yields about 80,000 distinct CDR3 sequences, roughly 14% seen once. This clonotype was seen many times. From germline, CDR1 is ENHRY and CDR2 SYGVKD. Deletions cut 6 bases from V and 2 bases from J, with 6 bases between. The CDR3 loop spans 12 amino acids.

Sequencing was carried out using central memory CD4+ T cells from blood. The V gene is TRBV10-3, the J gene TRBJ2-3; D is ambiguous. The receptor comes from a human donor in good health. This CDR3 reads CAISRHTDTQYF. The CDR3 DNA reads as TGTGCCATCAGCAGACACACAGATACGCAGTATTTT.